This T cell receptor beta chain was retrieved from a study of beta chain features in type 1 diabetes. General study findings and limits: Across all four CD4+ subsets, people with type 1 diabetes showed modestly shorter TCRB CDR3s.

On this clone: No antigen is known for it. This same CDR3 is encoded by further DNA sequences in the sample.

Germline values: CDR1 LNHDA, CDR2 SQIVND (reference sequence). This CDR3 is 13 amino acids long. V shed 6 bases and J 4 bases; nucleotides not matched to a gene: 5. Of the isolated RNA, all was reverse transcribed, and so the sequenced material was expressed TCRB transcripts. The data were produced by immunoSEQ multiplex PCR, yet TCRdb's version contains in-frame clones alone and is incomplete. The sample includes more than 300,000 clones, roughly 12% of them seen just once. Material for sequencing was naive CD4+ T cells from blood. The TCR comes from a woman aged 18-29 years with type 1 diabetes. This chain connects TRBV19 to TRBJ2-5, with 7 bases aligning to TRBD1. The CDR3 loop is CASRRTGGETQYF. The DNA of the CDR3 is TGTGCCAGTAGGAGGACAGGAGGAGAGACCCAGTACTTC. Supplemented by reference TRBV19 and TRBJ2-5, the full variable domain reads DGGITQSPKYLFRKEGQNVTLSCEQNLNHDAMYWYRQDPGQGLRLIYYSQIVNDFQKGDIAEGYSVSREKKESFPLTVTSAQKNPTAFYLCASRRTGGETQYFGPGTRLLVL.